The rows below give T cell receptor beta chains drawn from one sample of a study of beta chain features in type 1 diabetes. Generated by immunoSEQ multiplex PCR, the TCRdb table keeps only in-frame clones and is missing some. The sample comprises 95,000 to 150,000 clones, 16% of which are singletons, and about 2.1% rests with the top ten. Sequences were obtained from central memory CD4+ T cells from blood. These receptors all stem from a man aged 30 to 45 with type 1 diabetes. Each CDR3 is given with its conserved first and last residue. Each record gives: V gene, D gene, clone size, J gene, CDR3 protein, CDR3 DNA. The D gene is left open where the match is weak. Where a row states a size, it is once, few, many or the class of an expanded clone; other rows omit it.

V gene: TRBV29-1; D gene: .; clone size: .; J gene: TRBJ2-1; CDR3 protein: CSGVQGGEQFF; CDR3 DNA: TGCAGCGGTGTACAAGGGGGTGAGCAGTTCTTC
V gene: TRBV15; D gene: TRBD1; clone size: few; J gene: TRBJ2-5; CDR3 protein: CATSGDRVHGETQYF; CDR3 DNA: TGTGCCACCAGCGGCGACAGGGTTCATGGGGAGACCCAGTACTTC
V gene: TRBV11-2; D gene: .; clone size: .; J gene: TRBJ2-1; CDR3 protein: CASSLFASAYNEQFF; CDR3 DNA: TGTGCCAGCAGCTTATTCGCTAGCGCTTACAATGAGCAGTTCTTC
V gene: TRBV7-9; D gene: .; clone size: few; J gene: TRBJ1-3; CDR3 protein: CASTGGFSGNTIYF; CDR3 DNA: TGTGCCAGCACAGGAGGGTTCTCTGGAAACACCATATATTTT
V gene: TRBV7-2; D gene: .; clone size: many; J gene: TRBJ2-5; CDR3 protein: CASSPGDTVQETQYF; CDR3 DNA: TGTGCCAGCAGCCCAGGGGACACCGTCCAAGAGACCCAGTACTTC
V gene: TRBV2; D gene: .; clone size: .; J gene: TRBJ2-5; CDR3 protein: CASIELGGRQTQYF; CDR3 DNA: TGTGCCAGCATAGAGCTCGGGGGCCGGCAGACCCAGTACTTC
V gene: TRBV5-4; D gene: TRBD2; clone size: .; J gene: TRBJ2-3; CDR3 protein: CASSPGLAGPDTQYF; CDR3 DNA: TGTGCCAGCAGCCCCGGACTAGCGGGGCCAGATACGCAGTATTTT
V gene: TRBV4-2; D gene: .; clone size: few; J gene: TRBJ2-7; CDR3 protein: CASSQGQVDYEQYF; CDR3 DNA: TGTGCCAGCAGCCAAGGGCAGGTCGACTACGAGCAGTACTTC
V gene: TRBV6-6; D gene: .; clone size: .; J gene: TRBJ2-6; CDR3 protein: CASSRGVSGANVLTF; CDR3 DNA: TGTGCCAGCAGTAGGGGAGTCTCTGGGGCCAACGTCCTGACTTTC
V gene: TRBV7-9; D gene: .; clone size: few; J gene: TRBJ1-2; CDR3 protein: CASSLEYGYTF; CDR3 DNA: TGTGCCAGCAGCTTGGAGTATGGCTACACCTTC
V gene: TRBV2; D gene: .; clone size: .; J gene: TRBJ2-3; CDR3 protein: CASSETPDTQYF; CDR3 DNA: TGTGCCAGCAGTGAAACCCCAGATACGCAGTATTTT
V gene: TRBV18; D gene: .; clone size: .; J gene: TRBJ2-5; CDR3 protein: CASSQRETVQETQYF; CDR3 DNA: TGTGCCAGCTCACAACGGGAGACAGTCCAAGAGACCCAGTACTTC
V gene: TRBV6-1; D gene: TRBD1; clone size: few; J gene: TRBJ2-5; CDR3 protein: CASYRGQRETQYF; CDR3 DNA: TGTGCCAGTTACAGGGGGCAGCGGGAGACCCAGTACTTC
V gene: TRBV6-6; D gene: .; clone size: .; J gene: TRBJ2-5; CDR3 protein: CASSYGLVQETQYF; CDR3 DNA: TGTGCCAGCAGTTACGGGCTGGTACAAGAGACCCAGTACTTC
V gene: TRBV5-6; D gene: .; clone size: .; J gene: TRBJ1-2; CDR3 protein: CASSREASNYGYTF; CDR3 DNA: TGTGCCAGCAGCCGGGAGGCCAGTAACTATGGCTACACCTTC
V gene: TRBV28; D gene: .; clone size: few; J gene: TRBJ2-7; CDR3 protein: CASSSTGGSYEQYF; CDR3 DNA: TGTGCCAGCAGTTCGACAGGTGGTTCCTACGAGCAGTACTTC
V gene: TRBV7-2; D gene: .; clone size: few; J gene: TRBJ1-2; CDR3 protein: CASSPQGENYGYTF; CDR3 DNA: TGTGCCAGCAGCCCCCAGGGAGAAAATTATGGCTACACCTTC
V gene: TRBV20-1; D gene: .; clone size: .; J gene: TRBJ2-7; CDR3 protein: CSARADTEQYF; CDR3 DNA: TGCAGTGCTAGAGCAGACACCGAGCAGTACTTC
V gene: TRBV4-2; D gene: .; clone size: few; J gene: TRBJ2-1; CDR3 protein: CASSQDRAGQLNEQFF; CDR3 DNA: TGTGCCAGCAGCCAAGATCGGGCGGGACAGCTCAATGAGCAGTTCTTC
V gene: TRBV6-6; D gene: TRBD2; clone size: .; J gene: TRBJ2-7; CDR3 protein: CATSGGGYEQYF; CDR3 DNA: TGTGCCACCTCTGGGGGGGGCTACGAGCAGTACTTC
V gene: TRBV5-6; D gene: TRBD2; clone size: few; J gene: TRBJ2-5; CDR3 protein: CASTARLAGRRQYF; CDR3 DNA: TGTGCCAGCACCGCGCGGCTAGCGGGGAGGAGGCAGTACTTC
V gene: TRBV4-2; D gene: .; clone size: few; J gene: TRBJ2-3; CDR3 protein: CASSQVLVGRDADTQYF; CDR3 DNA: TGTGCCAGCAGCCAAGTTCTTGTAGGAAGGGATGCAGATACGCAGTATTTT
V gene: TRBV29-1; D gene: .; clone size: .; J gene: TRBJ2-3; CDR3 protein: CSVGSYTDTQYF; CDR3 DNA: TGCAGCGTTGGGAGTTACACAGATACGCAGTATTTT
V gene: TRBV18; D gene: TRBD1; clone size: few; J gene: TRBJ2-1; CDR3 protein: CASSRPGQGGEQFF; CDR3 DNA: TGTGCCAGCTCACGACCGGGACAGGGGGGCGAGCAGTTCTTC
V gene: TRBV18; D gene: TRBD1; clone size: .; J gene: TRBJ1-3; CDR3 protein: CASSWTGQSSGNTIYF; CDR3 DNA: TGTGCCAGCTCATGGACAGGGCAGAGCTCTGGAAACACCATATATTTT
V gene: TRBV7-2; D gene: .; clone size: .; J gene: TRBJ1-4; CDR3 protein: CASSASTASLFF; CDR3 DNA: TGTGCCAGCAGCGCCTCGACGGCCTCATTGTTTTTT
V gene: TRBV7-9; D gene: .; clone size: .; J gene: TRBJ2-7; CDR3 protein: CASSPPGSPVYEQYF; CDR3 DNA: TGTGCCAGCAGCCCCCCGGGTTCCCCTGTCTACGAGCAGTACTTC
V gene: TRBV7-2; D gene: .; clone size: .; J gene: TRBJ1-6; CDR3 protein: CASSLDGYNSPLHF; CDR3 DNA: TGTGCCAGCAGCTTAGATGGATATAATTCACCCCTCCACTTT
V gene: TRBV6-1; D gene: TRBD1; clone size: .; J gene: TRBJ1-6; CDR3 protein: CAAHRDRVSPLHF; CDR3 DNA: TGTGCCGCACACAGAGACAGGGTTTCACCCCTCCACTTT
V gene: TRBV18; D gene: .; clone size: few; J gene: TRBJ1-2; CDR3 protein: CASSPYVWDGYTF; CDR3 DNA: TGTGCCAGCTCACCATACGTATGGGATGGCTACACCTTC
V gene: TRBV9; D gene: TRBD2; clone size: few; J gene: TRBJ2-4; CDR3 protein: CASSVESGGNIQYF; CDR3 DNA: TGTGCCAGCAGCGTAGAGAGCGGGGGGAACATTCAGTACTTC
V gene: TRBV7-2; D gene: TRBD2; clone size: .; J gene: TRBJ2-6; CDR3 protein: CASSPGRRLSGANVLTF; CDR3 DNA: TGTGCCAGCAGCCCCGGGAGGCGCCTCTCTGGGGCCAACGTCCTGACTTTC
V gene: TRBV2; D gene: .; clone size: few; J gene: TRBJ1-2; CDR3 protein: CASTRGAAQGTF; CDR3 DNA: TGTGCCAGCACCAGGGGCGCAGCCCAAGGCACCTTC
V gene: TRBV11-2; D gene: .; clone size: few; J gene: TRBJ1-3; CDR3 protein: CASSSTANSGNTIYF; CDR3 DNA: TGTGCCAGCAGCTCGACAGCCAACTCTGGAAACACCATATATTTT
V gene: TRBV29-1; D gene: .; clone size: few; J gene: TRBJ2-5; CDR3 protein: CSTGPGHQETQYF; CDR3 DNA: TGCAGCACCGGGCCGGGACACCAAGAGACCCAGTACTTC
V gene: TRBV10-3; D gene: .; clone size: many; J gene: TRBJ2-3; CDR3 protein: CAISGAGLADTQYF; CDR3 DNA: TGTGCCATCAGTGGAGCAGGGTTAGCAGATACGCAGTATTTT
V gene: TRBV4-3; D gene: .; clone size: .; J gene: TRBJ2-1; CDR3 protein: CASSQATDASSYNEQFF; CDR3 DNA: TGCGCCAGCAGCCAAGCCACGGACGCAAGCTCCTACAATGAGCAGTTCTTC
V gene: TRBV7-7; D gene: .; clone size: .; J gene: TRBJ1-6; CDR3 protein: CASSFREGSPLHF; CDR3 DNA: TGTGCTAGCAGCTTTAGGGAGGGCTCACCCCTCCACTTT
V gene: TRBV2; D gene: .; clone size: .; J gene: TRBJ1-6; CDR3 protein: CASSAGNSPLHF; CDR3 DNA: TGTGCCAGCAGTGCAGGCAATTCACCCCTCCACTTT
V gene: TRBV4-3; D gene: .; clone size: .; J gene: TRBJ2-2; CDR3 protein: CASSQDRLAHTGELFF; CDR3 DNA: TGCGCCAGCAGCCAAGATCGGCTAGCCCACACCGGGGAGCTGTTTTTT